The 24 T cell receptor beta chains given below trace back to one sample, sequenced in a study of OX40 agonist ivuxolimab in advanced cancers. Here immunoSEQ multiplex PCR was the method, and the copy in TCRdb shows in-frame clones only, minus some. Among roughly 53,000 clones listed, about 82% were seen once. The starting material was CD4+ or CD8+ T cells sorted from blood, obtained in a trial of the OX40 agonist ivuxolimab. The origin of the receptors is an adult with an advanced solid tumor such as melanoma, head and neck, liver or kidney cancer.

This chain connects TRBV2 to TRBJ2-1; D may be TRBD1 (5 bases). Between the trimmed V and J ends, which lost 4 bases and 7 bases, there was a span of 17 bases. Germline CDR1 and CDR2: SNHLY and FYNNEI. The CDR3 extends over 15 amino acids. CDR3 residues: CASSASGSWSNEQFF. As DNA, the CDR3 is TGTGCCAGCAGTGCTTCAGGGTCGTGGTCGAATGAGCAGTTCTTC.

The V gene is TRBV11-2, the J gene TRBJ1-2; 12 nucleotides align to TRBD1. The germline V gene encodes CDR1 SGHAT and CDR2 FQNNGV. The CDR3 has 15 amino acids. Unmatched junction bases numbered 5, after V lost 5 bases and J lost 4 bases. DNA of the CDR3: TGTGCCAGCAGCGTGGGGACAGGGGGCGTCTATGGCTACACCTTC. It yields the protein CASSVGTGGVYGYTF.

This sequence joins TRBV11-1 and TRBJ2-1; D uncertain. Trimming cost V 2 bases and J 7 bases, with 9 bases left between them. Germline values: CDR1 SGHAT, CDR2 FQDESV (reference sequence). This CDR3 has 13 amino acids. CDR3 DNA sequence: TGTGCCAGCAGCTTAAGTTTGGAAAATGAGCAGTTCTTC. Translation: CASSLSLENEQFF.

J is TRBJ2-2 and V is TRBV19; TRBD1 aligns across 10 bases. The CDR3 spans 16 residues. V dropped 5 bases and J dropped 4; count of bases not matched to a gene: 7. Germline lookup yields CDR1 LNHDA and CDR2 SQIVND (reference sequence). CDR3 amino acids: CASSPLDRGPTGELFF. In DNA, the CDR3 is TGTGCCAGTAGTCCTCTAGACAGGGGGCCCACCGGGGAGCTGTTTTTT.

V usage is TRBV19 and J usage is TRBJ2-5; 10 bases line up with TRBD1. This CDR3 region has 14 residues. Germline trimming cut 5 bases from V and 4 bases from J; bases unmatched to any gene: 4. Germline CDR1 LNHDA, CDR2 SQIVND (reference sequence). CDR3 sequence: CASSSRTGGETQYF. CDR3 DNA: TGTGCCAGTAGTTCCAGGACAGGGGGAGAGACCCAGTACTTC.

The CDR3 protein is CASRPKDRVGTEAFF. As DNA, the CDR3 is TGTGCCAGCAGGCCTAAGGACAGGGTGGGCACTGAAGCTTTCTTT. This chain uses TRBV7-9 with TRBJ1-1; 8 bases are a match to TRBD1. The CDR3 sequence is 15 residues long. V lost 6 bases to trimming and J lost 4 bases; unmatched junction nucleotides: 10. The germline gives CDR1 SEHNR, CDR2 FQNEAQ (reference sequence).

The rearrangement joins TRBV7-9 to TRBJ2-6, with D unclear. Trimming took off 3 bases at V and 4 bases at J, with 7 bases between the two ends. The germline V gene has CDR1 SEHNR and CDR2 FQNEAQ (reference sequence). The CDR3 is 14 residues long. The chain's CDR3 is CASSFSQGANVLTF. In DNA form, the CDR3 reads TGTGCCAGCAGCTTTTCACAGGGGGCCAACGTCCTGACTTTC.

The chain is built from TRBV5-1 and TRBJ2-1; TRBD1 aligns across 7 bases. Germline CDR1 SGHRS, CDR2 YFSETQ. Unmatched junction bases numbered 2, after V lost 3 bases and J lost 5 bases. The CDR3 consists of 13 residues. The CDR3 coding sequence is TGCGCCAGCAGCTACAGGGGCCACAATGAGCAGTTCTTC. Amino acids: CASSYRGHNEQFF.

The chain combines TRBV10-1 with TRBJ2-1, with 8 bases lining up with TRBD2. Germline V CDR1 and CDR2: WNHNN, SYGVQD (reference sequence). J was trimmed by 4 bases and V by 3 bases; bases with no gene match: 8. The CDR3 runs 16 residues. In DNA form, the CDR3 reads TGCGCCAGCAGTGAACAGCCACTAGCGGATTACAATGAGCAGTTCTTC. Translation gives CASSEQPLADYNEQFF.

This CDR3 reads CAISESLGARVEQYF. CDR3 DNA: TGTGCCATCAGTGAGTCGTTGGGGGCTAGGGTCGAGCAGTACTTC. The V and J genes are TRBV10-3 and TRBJ2-7; D might be TRBD1 (6 bases). The germline CDR1 and CDR2 sequences are ENHRY and SYGVKD. V was clipped by 0 bases and J by 6 bases, with 15 bases between them. CDR3 length: 15 amino acids.

CDR3 region: CASSPRGAGVSYEQYF. CDR3 sequence (DNA): TGTGCCAGCAGTCCCAGGGGGGCGGGAGTTTCCTACGAGCAGTACTTC. J is TRBJ2-7 and V is TRBV7-2; D may correspond to TRBD1 or TRBD2 (7 bases each). The CDR3 spans 16 residues. The germline V gene encodes CDR1 SGHTA and CDR2 FQGNSA. Between the trimmed V and J ends, which lost 6 bases and 1 base, there was a span of 19 bases.

The gene calls are TRBV5-1 and TRBJ2-7; either TRBD1 or TRBD2 may supply D (6 bases each). V lost 0 bases and J 3 bases, leaving 13 bases between the germline ends. The CDR3 consists of 15 residues. Germline V gene data show CDR1 as SGHRS and CDR2 as YFSETQ. The CDR3 nucleotides read TGCGCCAGCAGCTTGGAACCGGGGGCGGGCTACGAGCAGTACTTC. Translating it yields CASSLEPGAGYEQYF.

On this clone: Other DNA sequences of this sample code for an identical CDR3. The V and J genes are TRBV6-1 and TRBJ2-7; 9 bases line up with TRBD1. The CDR3 runs 13 residues. CDR1 MNHNS and CDR2 SASEGT come from the germline V gene. Unmatched junction bases numbered 4, after V lost 4 bases and J lost 6 bases. The CDR3 sequence is CASSGDRVGEQYF. CDR3 nucleotide sequence: TGTGCCAGCAGTGGGGACAGGGTCGGCGAGCAGTACTTC.

This clone was found once. This CDR3 reads CASSLVWSGGAGETQYF. The CDR3 nucleotides are TGTGCCAGCAGCTTGGTATGGAGCGGGGGGGCCGGGGAGACCCAGTACTTC. V usage is TRBV5-6 and J usage is TRBJ2-5; TRBD2 agrees at 10 bases. Germline CDR1 and CDR2: SGHDT and YYEEEE. The CDR3 sequence is 17 residues long. The junction had 10 bases not matched to a gene; V was cut back by 0 bases and J by 5 bases.

The chain combines TRBV4-1 with TRBJ1-4; weak D call: TRBD1 (6 bases). Germline values: CDR1 MGHRA, CDR2 YSYEKL. The CDR3 has 16 residues. Trimming cost V 1 base and J 4 bases, with 13 bases left between them. The DNA for the CDR3 is TGCGCCAGCAGCCAAGCTCCCACAGGGTATAATGAAAAACTGTTTTTT. It codes for CASSQAPTGYNEKLFF.

The rearrangement links TRBV6-6 to TRBJ1-2; possible D gene TRBD1, 5 bases. Germline V gene sequence: CDR1 MNHNY, CDR2 SVGAGI (reference sequence). With 5 bases removed from V and 4 bases from J, the gap between germline ends came to 20 bases. This CDR3 spans 16 amino acids. CDR3 coding DNA: TGTGCCAGCAGTCCCCGAGGGGTCGTCAGCTCCTATGGCTACACCTTC. This encodes CASSPRGVVSSYGYTF.

The V and J genes are TRBV11-2 and TRBJ2-7, with D possibly matching TRBD2 (6 bases). In germline, CDR1 is SGHAT, CDR2 FQNNGV. The CDR3 is made up of 14 amino acids. The V end was cut by 5 bases, the J end by 6 bases, with 17 bases between. CDR3 in DNA: TGTGCCAGCAGCCCCCTGACGGGGGAGCGCGAGCAGTACTTC. Translating it yields CASSPLTGEREQYF.

The chain employs TRBV7-2 and TRBJ1-5; 8 nucleotides line up with TRBD1. Germline-derived CDR1 and CDR2 are SGHTA and FQGNSA. Trimming cost V 2 bases and J 6 bases; bases outside gene matches: 0. This CDR3 is built from 13 residues. In DNA, the CDR3 is TGTGCCAGCAGCTTACAGGGGGCTCAGCCCCAGCATTTT. Its protein product is CASSLQGAQPQHF.

The V call is TRBV27, the J call TRBJ2-1, with TRBD2 matching over 11 bases. Germline CDR1 reads MNHEY; CDR2 reads SMNVEV (reference sequence). The CDR3 runs 13 residues. J lost 15 bases, V lost 5 bases, and 9 bases had no gene match. The CDR3 coding sequence is TGTGCCAGCAGTCCTATAGCGGGAGGGCCGCGGTTCTTC. Protein sequence: CASSPIAGGPRFF.

The chain links TRBV4-3 to TRBJ1-6; D is possibly TRBD1 (5 bases). V lost 1 base to trimming and J lost 7 bases, with 11 bases between them. CDR1 is LGHNA, CDR2 YSLEER, per germline. This CDR3 has 15 residues. The DNA of the CDR3 is TGCGCCAGCAGCCAAGCTCCAGGGCCAAATTCACCCCTCCACTTT. Its translation: CASSQAPGPNSPLHF.

The chain has TRBV21-1 and TRBJ2-7. TRBV21-1 is assigned pseudogene status. This CDR3 has 12 residues. The CDR3 loop is CASSARIYEQYF. The CDR3 DNA follows: TGTGCCAGCAGCGCACGGATATACGAGCAGTACTTC.

The rearrangement uses TRBV5-1 and TRBJ2-5, with 8 bases that match TRBD2. The germline V gene encodes CDR1 SGHRS and CDR2 YFSETQ. The CDR3 runs to 15 residues. With V trimmed by 0 bases and J by 5 bases, 6 bases remained unmatched. The CDR3: CASSLASVAGETQYF. The CDR3 DNA follows: TGCGCCAGCAGCTTGGCCTCGGTAGCGGGGGAGACCCAGTACTTC.

The V gene is TRBV7-2, the J gene TRBJ1-6; D uncertain. The V end was cut by 0 bases, the J end by 3 bases, with 9 bases between. The CDR3 totals 16 residues. Germline CDR1 is SGHTA and CDR2 is FQGNSA. CDR3 sequence (DNA): TGTGCCAGCAGCTTAGCCGGGCAGCTCTATAATTCACCCCTCCACTTT. Translating gives CASSLAGQLYNSPLHF.

The CDR3 nucleotides read TGCGCCAGCAGGGCAGGCACCGGGGAGCTGTTTTTT. Translation gives CASRAGTGELFF. The genes are TRBV10-2 and TRBJ2-2; D gene unclear. Germline CDR1 WSHSY, CDR2 SAAADI. CDR3 size: 12 residues. The V end lost 6 bases, the J end lost 4 bases, and 6 bases lay between the germline ends.